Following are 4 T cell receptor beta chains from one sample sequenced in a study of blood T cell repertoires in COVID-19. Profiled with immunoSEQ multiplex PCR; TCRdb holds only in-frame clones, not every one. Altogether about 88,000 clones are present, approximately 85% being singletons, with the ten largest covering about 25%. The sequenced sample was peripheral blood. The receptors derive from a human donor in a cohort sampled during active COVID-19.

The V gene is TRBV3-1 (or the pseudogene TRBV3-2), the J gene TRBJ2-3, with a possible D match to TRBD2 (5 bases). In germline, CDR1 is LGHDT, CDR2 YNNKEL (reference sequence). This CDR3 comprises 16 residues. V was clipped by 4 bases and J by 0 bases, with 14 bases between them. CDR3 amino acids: CASSPRRGTSTDTQYF. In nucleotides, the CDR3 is TGTGCCAGCAGCCCACGACGGGGAACTAGCACAGATACGCAGTATTTT.

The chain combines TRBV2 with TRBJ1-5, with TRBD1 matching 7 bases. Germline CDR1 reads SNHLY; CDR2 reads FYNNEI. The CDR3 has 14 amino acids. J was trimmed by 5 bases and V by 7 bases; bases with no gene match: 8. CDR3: CASNRGQTDQPQHF. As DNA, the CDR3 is TGTGCCAGCAATCGGGGACAGACTGATCAGCCCCAGCATTTT.

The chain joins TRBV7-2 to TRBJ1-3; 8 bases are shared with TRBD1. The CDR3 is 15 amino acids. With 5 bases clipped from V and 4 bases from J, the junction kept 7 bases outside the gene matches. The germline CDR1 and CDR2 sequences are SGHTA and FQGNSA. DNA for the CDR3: TGTGCCAGCAGCCCCCAGGGGGCGGGCGGAAACACCATATATTTT. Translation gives CASSPQGAGGNTIYF.

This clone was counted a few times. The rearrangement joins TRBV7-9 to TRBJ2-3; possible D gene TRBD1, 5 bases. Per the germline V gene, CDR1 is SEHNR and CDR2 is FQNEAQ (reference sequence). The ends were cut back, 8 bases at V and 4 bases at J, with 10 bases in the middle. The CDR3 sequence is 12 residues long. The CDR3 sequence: CASFQGSDTQYF. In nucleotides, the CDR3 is TGTGCCAGCTTCCAGGGCTCAGATACGCAGTATTTT.